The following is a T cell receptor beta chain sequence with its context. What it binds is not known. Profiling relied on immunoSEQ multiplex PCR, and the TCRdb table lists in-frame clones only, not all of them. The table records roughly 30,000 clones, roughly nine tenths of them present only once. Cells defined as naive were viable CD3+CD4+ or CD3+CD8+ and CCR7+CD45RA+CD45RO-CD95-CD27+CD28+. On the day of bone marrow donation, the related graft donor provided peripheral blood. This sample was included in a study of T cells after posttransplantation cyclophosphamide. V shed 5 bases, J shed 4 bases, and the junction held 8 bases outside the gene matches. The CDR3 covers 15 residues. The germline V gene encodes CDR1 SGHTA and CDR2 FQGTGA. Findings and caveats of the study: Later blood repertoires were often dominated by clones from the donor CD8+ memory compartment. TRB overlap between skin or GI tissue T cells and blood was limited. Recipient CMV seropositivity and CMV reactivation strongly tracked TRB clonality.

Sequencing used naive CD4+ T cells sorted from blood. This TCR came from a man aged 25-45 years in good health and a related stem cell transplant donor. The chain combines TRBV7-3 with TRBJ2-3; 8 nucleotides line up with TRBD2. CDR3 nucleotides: TGTGCCAGCAGCCCATTAGCGGGACCCTCAGATACGCAGTATTTT. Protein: CASSPLAGPSDTQYF.